This section outlines one T cell receptor beta chain sequence together with its context. TCRdb used MiXCR to reprocess the RT-PCR reads, holding one entry per CDR3 protein. The table has 450,000 to 550,000 distinct CDR3 sequences, roughly 25% seen once. This entry is derived from a study of response to subunit inactivated influenza vaccine. J gave up 5 bases and V 5 bases, and 9 bases lay outside the gene matches. CDR3 size: 15 residues. This sequence joins TRBV12-3 or TRBV12-4 and TRBJ1-5, with TRBD1 matching 7 bases. The material sequenced was CD4+ T cells sorted from PBMCs, taken roughly 5 days after vaccination. The clonotype originates from a man aged 50 to 59 who received an inactivated influenza vaccine. CDR3 in DNA: TGTGCCAGCAGTCTTAACGGACAGGTATATCAGCCCCAGCATTTT. Translation gives CASSLNGQVYQPQHF.